This TCR beta chain was sequenced for a study of CD8 T cells in ankylosing spondylitis. Points on this clonotype: What it recognizes is unknown.

Using its own MiXCR run on the 5' RACE reads, TCRdb lists one record per CDR3 protein. The profile shows about 240,000 distinct CDR3 sequences, around 10% of them singletons. Study results and limitations: As for the disease-linked clones, they showed a CD8+ phenotype and occurred at relatively low frequencies in peripheral blood.

V lost 7 bases and J lost 4, with 13 bases in between. The CDR3 has 13 residues. Germline-derived CDR1 and CDR2 are MNHNS and SASEGT. The sample consisted of blood, either unsorted or a sorted T cell fraction (not recorded which). This TCR was recovered from a male donor with ankylosing spondylitis or in good health (not recorded which). The genes are TRBV6-1 and TRBJ2-5; D is uncertain. The CDR3 DNA is TGTGCCAGCACGGTCAGGCCACTAGAGACCCAGTACTTC. Its protein product is CASTVRPLETQYF.